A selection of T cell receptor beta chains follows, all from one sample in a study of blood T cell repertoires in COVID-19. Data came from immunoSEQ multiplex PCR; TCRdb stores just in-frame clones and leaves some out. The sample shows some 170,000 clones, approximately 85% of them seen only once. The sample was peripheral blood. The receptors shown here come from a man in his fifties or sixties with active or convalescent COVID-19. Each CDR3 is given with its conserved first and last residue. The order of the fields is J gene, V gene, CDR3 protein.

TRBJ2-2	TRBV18	CASSQEDPSNTGELFF
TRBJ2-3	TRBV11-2	CASSSLGGEITDTQYF
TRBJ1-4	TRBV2	CASSGTGTVNEKLFF
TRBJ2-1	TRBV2	CASGESRGYNEQFF
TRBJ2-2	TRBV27	CASSRTGELFF
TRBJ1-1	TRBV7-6	CASSLVDRASNTEAFF
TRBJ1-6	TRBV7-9	CASSLHRDRNSPLHF
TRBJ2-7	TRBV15	CATSRDQREMGEQYF
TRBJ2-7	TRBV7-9	CASSLAFGSRGVGEQYF
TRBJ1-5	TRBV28	CASSQTGVGNQPQHF
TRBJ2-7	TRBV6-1	CASSEDRDEQYF
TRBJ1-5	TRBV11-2	CASSLDSGFQPQHF
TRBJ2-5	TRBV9	CASSVGAGGGVETQYF
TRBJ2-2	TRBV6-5	CASSYAETGELFF
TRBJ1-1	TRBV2	CASRYARGGEATAFF
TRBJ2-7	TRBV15	CATSSPGTGHYEQYF
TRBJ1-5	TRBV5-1	CASSLDSYSNQPQHF
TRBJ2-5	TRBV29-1	CSADGLPQETQYF
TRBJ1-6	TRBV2	CASRERRQGSSPLHF
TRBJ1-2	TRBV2	CASNPTENYGYTF
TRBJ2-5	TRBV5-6	CASSPGQGAETQYF
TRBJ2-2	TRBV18	CASSPGTTNTGELFF
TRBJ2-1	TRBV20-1	CSARGSREQFF